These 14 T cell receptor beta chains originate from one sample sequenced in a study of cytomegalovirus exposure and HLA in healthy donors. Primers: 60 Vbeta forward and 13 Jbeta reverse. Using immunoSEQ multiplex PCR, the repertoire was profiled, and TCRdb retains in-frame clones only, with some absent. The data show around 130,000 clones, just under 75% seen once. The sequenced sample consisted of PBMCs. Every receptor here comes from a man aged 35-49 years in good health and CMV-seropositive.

CDR3 DNA sequence: TGTGCCAGCAGACAGGACAGAATCACAGATACGCAGTATTTT. Amino acid sequence: CASRQDRITDTQYF. The chain links TRBV28 to TRBJ2-3, with a weak D call TRBD1 (6 bases). Germline CDR1 MDHEN, CDR2 SYDVKM. The V end lost 6 bases, the J end lost 2 bases, and 12 bases lay between the germline ends. The CDR3 is 14 amino acids.

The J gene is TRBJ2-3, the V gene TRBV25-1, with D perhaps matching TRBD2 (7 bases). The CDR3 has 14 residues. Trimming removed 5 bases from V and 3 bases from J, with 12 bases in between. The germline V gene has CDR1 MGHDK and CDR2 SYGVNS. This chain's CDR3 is CASSTRGATDTQYF. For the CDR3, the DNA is TGTGCCAGCAGTACCCGGGGGGCAACAGATACGCAGTATTTT.

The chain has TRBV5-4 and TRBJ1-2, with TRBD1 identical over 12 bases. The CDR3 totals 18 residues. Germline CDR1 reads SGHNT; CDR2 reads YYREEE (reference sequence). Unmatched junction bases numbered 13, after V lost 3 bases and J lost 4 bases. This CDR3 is CASSSGTGGGGLGYGYTF. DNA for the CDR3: TGTGCCAGCAGCTCAGGGACAGGGGGCGGGGGTCTAGGCTATGGCTACACCTTC.

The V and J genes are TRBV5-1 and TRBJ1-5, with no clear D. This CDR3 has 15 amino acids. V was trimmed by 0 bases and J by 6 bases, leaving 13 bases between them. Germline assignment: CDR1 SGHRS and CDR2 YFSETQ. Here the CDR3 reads CASSLDGFGGQPQHF. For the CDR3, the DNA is TGCGCCAGCAGCTTGGACGGGTTCGGAGGTCAGCCCCAGCATTTT.

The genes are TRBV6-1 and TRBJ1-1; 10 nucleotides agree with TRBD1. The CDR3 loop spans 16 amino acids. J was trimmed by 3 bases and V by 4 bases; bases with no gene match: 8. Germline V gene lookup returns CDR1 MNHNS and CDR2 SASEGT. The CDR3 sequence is CASSGIDRGPDTEAFF. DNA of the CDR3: TGTGCCAGCAGTGGAATCGACAGGGGGCCGGACACTGAAGCTTTCTTT.

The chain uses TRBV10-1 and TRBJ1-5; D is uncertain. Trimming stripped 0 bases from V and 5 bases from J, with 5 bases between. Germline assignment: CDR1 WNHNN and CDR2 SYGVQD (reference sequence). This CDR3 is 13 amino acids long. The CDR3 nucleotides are TGCGCCAGCAGTGAGTCCACGGATCAGCCCCAGCATTTT. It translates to CASSESTDQPQHF.

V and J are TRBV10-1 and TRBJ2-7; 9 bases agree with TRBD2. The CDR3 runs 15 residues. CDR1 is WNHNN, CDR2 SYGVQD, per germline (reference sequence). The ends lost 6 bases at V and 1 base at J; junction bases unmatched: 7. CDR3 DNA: TGCGCCAGCAGCCGCTTTAGCGGGGGTTCCTACGAGCAGTACTTC. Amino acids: CASSRFSGGSYEQYF.

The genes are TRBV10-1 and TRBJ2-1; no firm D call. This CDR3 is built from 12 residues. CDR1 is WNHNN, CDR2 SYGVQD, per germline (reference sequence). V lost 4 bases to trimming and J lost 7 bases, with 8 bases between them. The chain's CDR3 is CASSGSRNEQFF. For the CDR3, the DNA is TGCGCCAGCAGTGGGAGTAGAAATGAGCAGTTCTTC.

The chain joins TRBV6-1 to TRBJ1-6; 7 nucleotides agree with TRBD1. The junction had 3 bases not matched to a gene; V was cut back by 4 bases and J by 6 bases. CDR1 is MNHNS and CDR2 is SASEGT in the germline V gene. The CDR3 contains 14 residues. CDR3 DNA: TGTGCCAGCAGTGGTCAGGGGGTTAATTCACCCCTCCACTTT. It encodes CASSGQGVNSPLHF.

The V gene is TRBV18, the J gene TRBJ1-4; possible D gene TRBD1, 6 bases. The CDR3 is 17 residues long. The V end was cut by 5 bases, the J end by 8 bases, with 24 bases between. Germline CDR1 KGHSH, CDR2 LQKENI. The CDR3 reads CASSEQGLSLHNEKLFF. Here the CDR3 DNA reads TGTGCCAGCTCAGAACAGGGCTTGAGTTTGCATAACGAAAAACTGTTTTTT.

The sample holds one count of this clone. The CDR3 reads CASSPRTSVAGELFF. Written as DNA, the CDR3 is TGTGCCAGCAGCCCGAGGACTAGTGTAGCCGGGGAGCTGTTTTTT. The chain combines TRBV7-9 with TRBJ2-2; 7 bases are a match to TRBD2. Germline loops: CDR1 SEHNR, CDR2 FQNEAQ (reference sequence). The CDR3 runs to 15 residues. The junction had 9 bases not matched to a gene; V was cut back by 5 bases and J by 6 bases.

The CDR3 loop is CASSFDGAGSEQYF. Here the CDR3 DNA reads TGTGCCAGCAGCTTTGATGGGGCCGGGTCCGAGCAGTACTTC. The V call is TRBV7-9, the J call TRBJ2-7, with D possibly being TRBD1 (5 bases). The germline V and J ends were trimmed by 3 bases and 6 bases, with 15 bases remaining between them. This CDR3 has 14 amino acids. Germline V gene sequence: CDR1 SEHNR, CDR2 FQNEAQ (reference sequence).

The CDR3 DNA follows: TGTGCCAGCAGCGCCCCGAGCGGGAGCCACGAGCAGTACTTC. As protein: CASSAPSGSHEQYF. The gene calls are TRBV7-9 and TRBJ2-5; 8 bases line up with TRBD2. The J call may be mistaken, given a closer DNA end match to TRBJ2-7. This CDR3 spans 14 amino acids. Germline lookup yields CDR1 SEHNR and CDR2 FQNEAQ (reference sequence).

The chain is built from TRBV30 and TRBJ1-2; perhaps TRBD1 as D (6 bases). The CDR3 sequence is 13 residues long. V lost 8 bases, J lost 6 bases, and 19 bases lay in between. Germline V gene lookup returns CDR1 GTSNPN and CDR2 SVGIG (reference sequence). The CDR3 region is CAGSMRGLDGYTF. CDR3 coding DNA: TGTGCCGGGTCGATGAGGGGGTTAGATGGCTACACCTTC.